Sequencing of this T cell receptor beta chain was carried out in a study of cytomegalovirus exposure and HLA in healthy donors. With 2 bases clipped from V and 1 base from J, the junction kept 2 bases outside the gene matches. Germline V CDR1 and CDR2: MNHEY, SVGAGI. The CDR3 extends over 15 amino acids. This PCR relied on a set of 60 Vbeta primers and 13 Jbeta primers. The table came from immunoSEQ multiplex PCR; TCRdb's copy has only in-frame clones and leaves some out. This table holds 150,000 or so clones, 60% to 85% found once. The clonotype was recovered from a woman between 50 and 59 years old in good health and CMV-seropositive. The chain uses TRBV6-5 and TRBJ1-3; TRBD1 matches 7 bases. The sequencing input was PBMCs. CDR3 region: CASSYQGDSGNTIYF. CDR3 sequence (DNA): TGTGCCAGCAGTTACCAGGGGGATTCTGGAAACACCATATATTTT.